Sequencing of this T cell receptor (beta chain) was carried out in a study of a mutant IDH1 vaccine in newly diagnosed glioma. Study details: Before enrollment, patients got radiotherapy alone, temozolomide alone, or mostly the combination. V12 came at week 35, V13 at week 47. Study outcomes and limitations: Among patients, roughly 93% showed immune responses induced by the vaccine.

The time point denotes: week 35, safety follow-up. Doses of 300 ug of mutant IDH1 20-mer peptide were given with topical imiquimod. Patients had eight vaccinations, in weeks 1, 3, 5, 7, 11, 15, 19 and 23. Only in-frame clones appear in the TCRdb table, and some are missing; sequencing was by immunoSEQ multiplex PCR. Found here are some 47,000 clones, about 86% of them singletons; the top ten hold 4.5% to 6%. V lost 9 bases to trimming and J lost 8 bases; unmatched junction nucleotides: 7. This CDR3 comprises 12 residues. Germline assignment: CDR1 SGHTA and CDR2 FQGNSA. In regard to this clone: What it binds is not known.

The receptor's source is a woman between 40 and 50 years old with glioma. Some clones in this sample may be carry-over from other donors' samples. Material: PBMCs, obtained from a glioma patient whose treatment included an IDH1 peptide vaccine. This chain connects TRBV7-2 to TRBJ1-2, with 9 positions matching TRBD1. CDR3 DNA sequence: TGTGCCAGTACCACAGGGGGCGAAGGCTACACCTTC. Its translation is CASTTGGEGYTF.